This T cell receptor beta chain was captured in a study of CD8 T cells in ankylosing spondylitis. This clonotype was seen at least ten times. TCRdb called the 5' RACE reads again in MiXCR, with one record for every CDR3 protein. The sample includes about 130,000 distinct CDR3 sequences, approximately 7.4% of them seen just once. The CDR3 spans 17 residues. V lost 0 bases, J lost 2 bases, and 7 bases stayed unmatched. Germline V gene sequence: CDR1 SGHAT, CDR2 FQNNGV. The receptor's source is a female donor with ankylosing spondylitis or in good health (not recorded which). The sample consisted of blood, either unsorted or a sorted T cell fraction (not recorded which). V is TRBV11-2 and J is TRBJ2-3, with 8 positions matching TRBD2. As DNA, the CDR3 is TGTGCCAGCAGCTTAGACAGCGGGGGCCTTAACACAGATACGCAGTATTTT. It codes for CASSLDSGGLNTDTQYF.